This entry features one TCR beta chain sequence. No antigen is known for it. This specimen belongs to a study of shared clonotypes between healthy human individuals. Study conclusions and caveats: Memory subsets had estimated richness that was generally smaller than that of naive subsets.

As defined, naive CD8 cells were CD45RO-negative and positively selected for CCR7, with terminally differentiated effector memory CD45RA+ cells excluded. Free of recent acute infections or vaccinations, the donors were healthy HIV-negative adults. The data were produced by immunoSEQ multiplex PCR, yet TCRdb's version contains in-frame clones alone and is incomplete. This repertoire shows around 600,000 clones, 90% to 95% found once; its top ten account for over 0.1%. Trimming at V came to 5 bases and at J to 1 base, leaving 4 bases not matched to a gene. The CDR3 has 14 residues. The V gene's germline CDR1 is SEHNR and CDR2 FQNEAQ (reference sequence).

The sequence was collected from a woman between 25 and 40 years old in good health. The J gene is TRBJ2-5, the V gene TRBV7-9, with TRBD1 matching over 7 bases. The sequencing input was naive CD8+ T cells sorted from blood. CDR3 residues: CASSPQGTQETQYF. The CDR3 coding sequence is TGTGCCAGCAGCCCACAGGGGACCCAAGAGACCCAGTACTTC.